Below are 14 T cell receptor beta chains sequenced from a single sample in a study of CXCR3-negative and CXCR3-positive naive CD8 T cells. Study-wide points: Relative to CXCR3-negative naive cells, CXCR3-positive naive cells had more hydrophobic TRB CDR3s.

Carrying UMI labels, the TRB cDNA libraries were prepared through 5' RACE. Following a re-call of the 5' RACE reads, TCRdb has one entry per CDR3 protein and lacks DNA. There are about 150,000 distinct CDR3 sequences in the sample, with approximately 0.51% held by the top ten. The antigens these receptors bind are not known. Sequencing was done on a sample of naive CXCR3+ CD8+ T cells from blood. Noted subset: CD45RO-CCR7+CD27+CD95- naive CD8+ T cells expressing CXCR3 (TNR3+). The receptors were sampled from a human donor in good health. Some clones in this sample may be carry-over from other donors' samples.

The chain is built from TRBV28 and TRBJ1-1. Germline-derived CDR1 and CDR2 are MDHEN and SYDVKM. The CDR3 sequence is 12 residues long. The CDR3 region is CASSSRNTEAFF.

J is TRBJ2-7 and V is TRBV29-1. There are 13 residues in the CDR3. The V gene's germline CDR1 is SQVTM and CDR2 ANQGSEA. This CDR3 reads CSVEKSGSYEQYF.

The V call is TRBV29-1, the J call TRBJ1-1; TCRdb proposes TRBD1, but this gene call is untestable without DNA. The length of the CDR3 is 13 residues. CDR1 and CDR2 from the germline V gene are SQVTM and ANQGSEA. The CDR3 loop reads CSVEDRGGSEAFF.

The chain is built from TRBV7-6 and TRBJ1-2; TCRdb picks TRBD1, but there is no DNA to check that call. The germline gives CDR1 SGHVS, CDR2 FNYEAQ. There are 12 residues in the CDR3. Here the CDR3 reads CASSSGTEGYTF.

The chain has TRBV29-1 and TRBJ2-7; TCRdb selects TRBD1, and the lack of DNA leaves this call unchecked. The CDR3 is 13 amino acids. Germline V gene lookup returns CDR1 SQVTM and CDR2 ANQGSEA. The CDR3 protein is CSVGDRVSDEQYF.

The chain is built from TRBV28 and TRBJ2-7. This CDR3 comprises 12 residues. Germline values: CDR1 MDHEN, CDR2 SYDVKM. The CDR3 sequence is CASSLLENEQYF.

The chain is built from TRBV11-2 and TRBJ2-3; TCRdb's D call of TRBD1 is untestable without DNA. The CDR3 loop spans 16 amino acids. In germline, CDR1 is SGHAT, CDR2 FQNNGV. The CDR3 sequence: CASSLSGTDDTDTQYF.

This clonotype shows up as medium-sized by frequency. V gene TRBV20-1 combines with J gene TRBJ2-7; the D call from TCRdb, TRBD2, cannot be confirmed without DNA. In germline, CDR1 is DFQATT, CDR2 SNEGSKA (reference sequence). The CDR3 runs to 13 residues. The CDR3 region is CSGTSGGGYEQYF.

This chain connects TRBV20-1 to TRBJ1-5; TCRdb outputs TRBD1, but without DNA this stays unchecked. The CDR3 is 13 residues long. The germline CDR1 and CDR2 sequences are DFQATT and SNEGSKA (reference sequence). The CDR3 is CSARTGGNQPQHF.

The V call is TRBV7-8, the J call TRBJ2-1; absent DNA, TCRdb's TRBD2 call cannot be checked. Looked up from germline, CDR1 is SGHVS and CDR2 is FQNEAQ. This CDR3 has 16 residues. The CDR3 loop reads CASSLGSSSGGSEQFF.

This chain uses TRBV20-1 with TRBJ2-7; absent DNA, TCRdb's TRBD1 call cannot be checked. The CDR3 length is 15 residues. CDR1 and CDR2 from the germline V gene are DFQATT and SNEGSKA (reference sequence). CDR3 sequence reads: CSARVRGDSPYEQYF.

The V gene is TRBV5-1, the J gene TRBJ2-1; the D call of TRBD2 rests on TCRdb alone, since no DNA is present to check it. Germline V gene sequence: CDR1 SGHRS, CDR2 YFSETQ. CDR3 size: 17 residues. The CDR3: CASSLGTSGGPDNEQFF.

This chain links TRBV10-3 with TRBJ1-6; the TCRdb call, TRBD1, lacks DNA for checking. CDR1 is ENHRY and CDR2 is SYGVKD in the germline V gene. The CDR3 is 17 amino acids. The CDR3: CASKKGGKDSYNSPLHF.

The chain links TRBV7-9 to TRBJ2-7; the D call from TCRdb, TRBD1, cannot be confirmed without DNA. CDR1 and CDR2 (germline): SEHNR, FQNEAQ (reference sequence). This CDR3 is built from 12 residues. The CDR3 is CASSATRGEQYF.